These 17 T cell receptor beta chains originate from one sample sequenced in a study of cytomegalovirus exposure and HLA in healthy donors. PCR used 60 Vbeta primers and 13 Jbeta primers. Using immunoSEQ multiplex PCR, the repertoire was profiled, and TCRdb retains in-frame clones only, with some absent. The top ten clones hold around 5.8% of a sample with under 150,000 clones, around 79% of them seen once. The sequencing input was PBMCs. All receptors derive from a woman aged 40-49 years in good health and CMV-seronegative.

This sequence joins TRBV6-5 and TRBJ1-5; D may be TRBD1 (5 bases). V lost 6 bases and J 7 bases, leaving 13 bases between the germline ends. Germline CDR1 MNHEY, CDR2 SVGAGI. This CDR3 region has 13 residues. The CDR3 coding sequence is TGTGCCAGCAGCGGAGCTACAGGACAGCCCCAGCATTTT. Translated: CASSGATGQPQHF.

The chain recombines TRBV20-1 with TRBJ2-1, with D unresolved. This CDR3 comprises 10 residues. Germline V gives CDR1 DFQATT, CDR2 SNEGSKA (reference sequence). Trimming left V 6 bases short and J 6 bases short, with 6 bases between. The CDR3 region is CSAASNEQFF. The CDR3 bases are TGCAGTGCGGCTAGCAATGAGCAGTTCTTC.

The chain links TRBV4-2 to TRBJ1-2; D remains unclear. V was trimmed by 0 bases and J by 4 bases, leaving 15 bases between them. The germline CDR1 and CDR2 sequences are LGHNA and YNFKEQ. The CDR3 is 16 residues long. The CDR3 spells CASSQDLSAGFYGYTF. In DNA form, the CDR3 reads TGTGCCAGCAGCCAAGATCTCTCGGCAGGATTCTATGGCTACACCTTC.

The rearrangement links TRBV11-1 to TRBJ2-7; TRBD1 matches 7 bases. This CDR3 spans 15 amino acids. Germline-derived CDR1 and CDR2 are SGHAT and FQDESV (reference sequence). V trimming: 2 bases; J trimming: 0 bases; junction bases outside the gene matches: 4. The CDR3: CASSLLGQSSYEQYF. The CDR3 DNA reads as TGTGCCAGCAGCTTATTGGGACAGAGCTCCTACGAGCAGTACTTC.

The chain couples TRBV5-4 to TRBJ1-5; D uncertain. CDR3 length: 14 amino acids. Germline V lookup: CDR1 SGHNT, CDR2 YYREEE (reference sequence). Trimming stripped 4 bases from V and 1 base from J, with 9 bases between. The CDR3 DNA reads TGTGCCAGCAGCGCGGCGGGAAGCAATCAGCCCCAGCATTTT. It yields the protein CASSAAGSNQPQHF.

The V call is TRBV7-2, the J call TRBJ1-1; possible D gene TRBD1, 5 bases. Germline V gene sequence: CDR1 SGHTA, CDR2 FQGNSA. This CDR3 is built from 14 residues. Trimming took off 2 bases at V and 4 bases at J, with 11 bases between the two ends. In DNA form, the CDR3 reads TGTGCCAGCAGCTTATTGGAAGGGGCCACTGAAGCTTTCTTT. Translation gives CASSLLEGATEAFF.

The rearrangement joins TRBV5-1 to TRBJ2-7; perhaps TRBD1 as D (6 bases). Germline lookup yields CDR1 SGHRS and CDR2 YFSETQ. Trimming stripped 2 bases from V and 7 bases from J, with 16 bases between. The length of the CDR3 is 14 residues. In DNA, the CDR3 is TGCGCCAGCAGCTTTGGATCAGGGGCGGGTGAGCAGTACTTC. It is translated as CASSFGSGAGEQYF.

This chain connects TRBV2 to TRBJ2-2; 11 bases match TRBD2. CDR3 length: 15 amino acids. CDR1 is SNHLY, CDR2 FYNNEI, per germline. J gave up 4 bases and V 4 bases, and 2 bases lay outside the gene matches. CDR3 in amino acids: CASSVTSGSTGELFF. DNA of the CDR3: TGTGCCAGCAGTGTTACTAGCGGGAGCACCGGGGAGCTGTTTTTT.

This chain uses TRBV14 with TRBJ2-5; D call uncertain. V shed 1 base and J shed 4 bases, with 13 bases lying between them. In germline, CDR1 is SGHDN, CDR2 FVKESK. This CDR3 comprises 15 residues. The CDR3 sequence: CASSQGGFLGETQYF. CDR3 in DNA: TGTGCCAGCAGCCAAGGCGGATTTTTGGGAGAGACCCAGTACTTC.

V is TRBV7-8 and J is TRBJ1-2; 10 bases fit TRBD1. The CDR3 is made up of 14 amino acids. After removal of 5 bases from V and 2 bases from J, the junction contained 2 bases not matched to a gene. Germline-derived CDR1 and CDR2 are SGHVS and FQNEAQ. The CDR3 sequence is CASSRGQGNYGYTF. CDR3 bases: TGTGCCAGCAGCCGGGGACAGGGGAACTATGGCTACACCTTC.

The rearrangement joins TRBV7-2 to TRBJ2-7; 8 bases match TRBD1. Losses at the gene ends were 6 bases for V and 4 bases for J; bases not matched to a gene: 5. This CDR3 spans 13 amino acids. Germline-derived CDR1 and CDR2 are SGHTA and FQGNSA. The CDR3 DNA sequence: TGTGCCAGCAGTTTCGACAGGGGATACGAGCAGTACTTC. This encodes CASSFDRGYEQYF.

The chain recombines TRBV28 with TRBJ2-3, with 10 bases that match TRBD2. Germline trimming cut 3 bases from V and 2 bases from J; bases unmatched to any gene: 8. This CDR3 spans 17 amino acids. The germline V gene encodes CDR1 MDHEN and CDR2 SYDVKM. The CDR3: CASSLRPSGRLTDTQYF. In DNA form, the CDR3 reads TGTGCCAGCAGTTTGAGGCCTAGCGGGAGACTCACAGATACGCAGTATTTT.

The V gene is TRBV28, the J gene TRBJ2-3, with TRBD1 matching over 8 bases. The CDR3 is made up of 14 amino acids. V lost 8 bases and J lost 2; bases outside the gene matches: 6. The germline gives CDR1 MDHEN, CDR2 SYDVKM. CDR3 in amino acids: CASGDRINTDTQYF. For the CDR3, the DNA is TGTGCCAGCGGGGACAGGATAAACACAGATACGCAGTATTTT.

This sequence joins TRBV4-1 and TRBJ2-5, with 7 bases identical to TRBD1. The end of the DNA is better explained by TRBJ2-7, so the J call may be wrong. The CDR3 loop spans 14 amino acids. The germline CDR1 and CDR2 sequences are MGHRA and YSYEKL. The CDR3 reads CASSPPTGIGEQYF. The CDR3 DNA reads TGCGCCAGCAGCCCCCCGACAGGGATAGGCGAGCAGTACTTC.

The genes are TRBV7-8 and TRBJ2-3, with TRBD1 matching 7 bases. Trimming took 5 bases from V and 12 from J; bases not matched to a gene: 14. The CDR3 has 14 residues. Germline V gene sequence: CDR1 SGHVS, CDR2 FQNEAQ. The CDR3 reads CASSPGGQATTQYF. The CDR3 nucleotides are TGTGCCAGCAGCCCAGGGGGTCAAGCTACTACACAGTATTTT.

The chain is built from TRBV19 and TRBJ2-5; D might be TRBD2 (6 bases). TRBJ2-7 matches the DNA end more closely, so the J call is doubtful. The CDR3 loop spans 16 amino acids. Looked up from germline, CDR1 is LNHDA and CDR2 is SQIVND (reference sequence). The chain's CDR3 is CASSPIRGKANYEQYF. The CDR3 DNA reads as TGTGCCAGTAGTCCGATCCGGGGGAAGGCCAACTACGAGCAGTACTTC.

CDR3 protein: CASPSEEDRGGPMDNQPQHF. CDR3 DNA: TGTGCCAGCCCAAGCGAAGAGGACAGAGGAGGCCCTATGGACAATCAGCCCCAGCATTTT. The chain employs TRBV18 and TRBJ1-5; D may be TRBD1 (6 bases). The CDR3 sequence is 20 residues long. Trimming removed 8 bases from V and 3 bases from J, with 32 bases in between. In germline, CDR1 is KGHSH, CDR2 LQKENI. The full variable domain, rest sourced from reference TRBV18 and TRBJ1-5, is NAGVMQNPRHLVRRRGQEARLRCSPMKGHSHVYWYRQLPEEGLKFMVYLQKENIIDESGMPKERFSAEFPKEGPSILRIQQVVRGDSAAYFCASPSEEDRGGPMDNQPQHFGDGTRLSIL.